A single sample is the source of the 9 T cell receptor beta chains below, sequenced in a study of blood T cell repertoires in COVID-19. Only in-frame clones appear in the TCRdb table, and some are missing; sequencing was by immunoSEQ multiplex PCR. The table records over 120,000 clones, roughly 90% of them present only once. The sample taken for sequencing was peripheral blood. The receptors were gathered from a human donor in a cohort sampled during active COVID-19.

The chain carries TRBV12-3 or TRBV12-4 and TRBJ1-2, with D unresolved. The CDR3 is made up of 13 amino acids. The V end lost 4 bases, the J end lost 4 bases, and 10 bases lay between the germline ends. The CDR3 here is CASSSTGGYGYTF. CDR3 nucleotide sequence: TGTGCCAGCAGTTCCACGGGAGGCTATGGCTACACCTTC.

The rearrangement joins TRBV18 to TRBJ2-5; tentative D call: TRBD2 (5 bases). The J call may not be correct, given that the DNA end is closer to TRBJ2-7. Per the germline V gene, CDR1 is KGHSH and CDR2 is LQKENI. CDR3 size: 15 residues. The CDR3 nucleotides are TGTGCCAGCTCACCAAGGAACAGCGGCACCTACGAGCAGTACTTC. It yields the protein CASSPRNSGTYEQYF.

The rearrangement joins TRBV5-4 to TRBJ1-2, with a tentative D call TRBD1 (5 bases). Trimming removed 2 bases at V and 2 bases at J, with 10 bases between. Germline CDR1 SGHNT, CDR2 YYREEE (reference sequence). This CDR3 spans 14 amino acids. The CDR3 coding sequence is TGTGCCAGCAGCTTCAAGGGGATCAACTATGGCTACACCTTC. It is translated as CASSFKGINYGYTF.

V gene TRBV6-1 combines with J gene TRBJ1-5, with 7 positions matching TRBD1. V lost 2 bases, J lost 5 bases, and 3 bases stayed unmatched. Germline lookup yields CDR1 MNHNS and CDR2 SASEGT. The CDR3 has 14 residues. CDR3 protein: CASSERQGHQPQHF. The CDR3 DNA follows: TGTGCCAGCAGTGAAAGACAGGGACATCAGCCCCAGCATTTT.

A note on this clone: The germline gene is not matched at one end of the junction; a read error may be the cause. This chain connects TRBV3-1 (or the pseudogene TRBV3-2) to TRBJ2-7, with a weak D call TRBD1 (6 bases). Germline V CDR1 and CDR2: LGHDT, YNNKEL (reference sequence). The CDR3 extends over 13 amino acids. The CDR3: CASSQDWDTGYHF. In DNA, the CDR3 is TGTGCCAGCAGCCAAGATTGGGACACAGGGTACCACTTC.

This chain connects TRBV30 to TRBJ1-2; TRBD1 might be the D (5 bases). CDR1 and CDR2 (germline): GTSNPN, SVGIG (reference sequence). The V gene lost 0 bases and the J gene lost 13 bases, with 15 bases spanning the gap. This CDR3 is built from 12 residues. CDR3: CAWSVQPLGGTF. CDR3 in DNA: TGTGCCTGGAGTGTACAACCCCTGGGGGGCACCTTC.

The CDR3 bases are TGTGCCAGTCGGAGGACTAGCGGGGCTGGCCCAGATACGCAGTATTTT. Encoded protein: CASRRTSGAGPDTQYF. This rearrangement joins TRBV19 to TRBJ2-3, with 12 bases identical to TRBD2. V gave up 8 bases and J gave up 4 bases; unmatched junction bases: 10. This CDR3 has 16 residues. Germline V gene lookup returns CDR1 LNHDA and CDR2 SQIVND (reference sequence).

The V call is TRBV6-5, the J call TRBJ2-7, with D hard to call. The length of the CDR3 is 11 residues. Germline lookup yields CDR1 MNHEY and CDR2 SVGAGI. V lost 1 base, J lost 5 bases, and 3 bases lay in between. CDR3 protein: CASSYFNEQYF. CDR3 bases: TGTGCCAGCAGTTACTTCAACGAGCAGTACTTC.

The chain employs TRBV11-2 and TRBJ2-3; 8 bases align to TRBD1. From germline, CDR1 is SGHAT and CDR2 FQNNGV. This CDR3 has 16 amino acids. Trimming took 6 bases from V and 5 from J; bases not matched to a gene: 13. DNA of the CDR3: TGTGCCAGCAGACGGCCGGACAGGGTCTTGGGAGATACGCAGTATTTT. Its protein product is CASRRPDRVLGDTQYF.